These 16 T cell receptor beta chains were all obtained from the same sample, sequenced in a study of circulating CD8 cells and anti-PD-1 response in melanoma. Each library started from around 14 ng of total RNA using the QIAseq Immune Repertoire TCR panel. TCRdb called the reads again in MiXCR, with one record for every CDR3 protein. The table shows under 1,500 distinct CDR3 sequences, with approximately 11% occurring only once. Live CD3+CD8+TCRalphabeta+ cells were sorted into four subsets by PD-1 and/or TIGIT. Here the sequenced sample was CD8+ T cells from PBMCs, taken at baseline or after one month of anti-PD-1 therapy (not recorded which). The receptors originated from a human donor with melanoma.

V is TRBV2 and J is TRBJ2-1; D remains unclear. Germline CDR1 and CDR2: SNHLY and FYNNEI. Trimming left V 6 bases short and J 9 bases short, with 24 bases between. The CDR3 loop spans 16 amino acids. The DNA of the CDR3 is TGTGCCAGCAGCCCTACCACCATCGCCTTGGTGGGTGAGCAGTTCTTC. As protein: CASSPTTIALVGEQFF.

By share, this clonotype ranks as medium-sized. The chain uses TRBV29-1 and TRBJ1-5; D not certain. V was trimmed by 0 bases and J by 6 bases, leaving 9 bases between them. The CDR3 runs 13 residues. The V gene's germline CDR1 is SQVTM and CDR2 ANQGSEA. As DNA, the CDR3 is TGCAGCGTTGAAGAGGGAGTCGGTCAGCCCCAGCATTTT. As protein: CSVEEGVGQPQHF.

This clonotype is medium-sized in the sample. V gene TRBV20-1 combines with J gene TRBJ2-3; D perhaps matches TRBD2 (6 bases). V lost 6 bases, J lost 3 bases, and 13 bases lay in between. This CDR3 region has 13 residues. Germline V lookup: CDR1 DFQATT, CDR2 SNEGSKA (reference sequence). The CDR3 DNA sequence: TGCAGTGCCTCACTAGCATCGACAGATACGCAGTATTTT. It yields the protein CSASLASTDTQYF.

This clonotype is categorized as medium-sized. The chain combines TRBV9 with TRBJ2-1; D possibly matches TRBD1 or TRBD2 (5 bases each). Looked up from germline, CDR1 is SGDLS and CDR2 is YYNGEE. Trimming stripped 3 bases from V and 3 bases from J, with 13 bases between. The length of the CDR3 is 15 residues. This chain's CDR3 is CASSGTGPNYNEQFF. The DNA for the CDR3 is TGTGCCAGCAGCGGAACGGGACCGAACTACAATGAGCAGTTCTTC. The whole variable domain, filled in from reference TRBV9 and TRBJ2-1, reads DSGVTQTPKHLITATGQRVTLRCSPRSGDLSVYWYQQSLDQGLQFLIQYYNGEERAKGNILERFSAQQFPDLHSELNLSSLELGDSALYFCASSGTGPNYNEQFFGPGTRLTVL.

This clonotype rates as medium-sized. CDR3 DNA: TGTGCCAGCAGTTTATCGGGCAGCACAGATACGCAGTATTTT. As protein: CASSLSGSTDTQYF. The chain uses TRBV27 and TRBJ2-3; unclear D gene. The CDR3 is 14 amino acids. Per germline, CDR1 MNHEY and CDR2 SMNVEV (reference sequence). Trimming took off 0 bases at V and 0 bases at J, with 4 bases between the two ends.

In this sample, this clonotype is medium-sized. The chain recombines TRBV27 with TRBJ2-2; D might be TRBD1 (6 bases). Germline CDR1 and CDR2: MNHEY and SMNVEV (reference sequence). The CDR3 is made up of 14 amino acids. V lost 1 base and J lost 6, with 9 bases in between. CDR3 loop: CASSLLQGSGELFF. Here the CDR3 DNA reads TGTGCCAGCAGTTTATTACAGGGTTCCGGGGAGCTGTTTTTT.

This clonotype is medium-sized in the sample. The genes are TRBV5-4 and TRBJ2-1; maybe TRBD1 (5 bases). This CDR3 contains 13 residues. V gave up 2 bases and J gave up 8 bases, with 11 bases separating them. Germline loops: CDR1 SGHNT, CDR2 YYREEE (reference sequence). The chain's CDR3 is CASSFVTEDEQFF. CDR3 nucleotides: TGTGCCAGCAGCTTTGTGACAGAGGATGAGCAGTTCTTC.

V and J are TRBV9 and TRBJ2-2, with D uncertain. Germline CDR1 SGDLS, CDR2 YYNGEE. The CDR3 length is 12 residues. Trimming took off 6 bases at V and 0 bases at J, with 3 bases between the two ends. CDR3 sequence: CASTPNTGELFF. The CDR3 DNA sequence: TGTGCCAGCACCCCGAACACCGGGGAGCTGTTTTTT.

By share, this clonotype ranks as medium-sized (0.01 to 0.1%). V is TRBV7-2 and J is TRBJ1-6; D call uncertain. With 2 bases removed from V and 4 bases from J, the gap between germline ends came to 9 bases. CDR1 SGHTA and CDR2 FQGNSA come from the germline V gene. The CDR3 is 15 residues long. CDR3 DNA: TGTGCCAGCAGCTTAAGTGTCATATATAATTCACCCCTCCACTTT. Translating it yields CASSLSVIYNSPLHF.

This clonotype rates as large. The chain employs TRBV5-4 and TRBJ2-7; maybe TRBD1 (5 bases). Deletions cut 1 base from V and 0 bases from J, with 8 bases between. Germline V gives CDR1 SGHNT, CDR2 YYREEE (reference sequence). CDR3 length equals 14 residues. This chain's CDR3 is CASSLQGSSYEQYF. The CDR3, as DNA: TGTGCCAGCAGCTTGCAGGGAAGCTCCTACGAGCAGTACTTC.

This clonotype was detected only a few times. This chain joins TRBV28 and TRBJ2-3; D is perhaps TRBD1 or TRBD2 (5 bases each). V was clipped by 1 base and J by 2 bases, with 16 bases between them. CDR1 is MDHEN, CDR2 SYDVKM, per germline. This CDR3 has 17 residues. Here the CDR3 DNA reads TGTGCCAGCAGTTTATTCGGGGCGGGCAGGAACACAGATACGCAGTATTTT. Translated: CASSLFGAGRNTDTQYF.

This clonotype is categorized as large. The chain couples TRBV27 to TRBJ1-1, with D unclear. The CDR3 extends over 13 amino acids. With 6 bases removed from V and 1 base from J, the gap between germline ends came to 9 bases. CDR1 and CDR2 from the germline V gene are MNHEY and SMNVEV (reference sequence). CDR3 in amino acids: CASSPGPNTEAFF. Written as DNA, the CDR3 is TGTGCCAGCAGCCCCGGGCCGAACACTGAAGCTTTCTTT.

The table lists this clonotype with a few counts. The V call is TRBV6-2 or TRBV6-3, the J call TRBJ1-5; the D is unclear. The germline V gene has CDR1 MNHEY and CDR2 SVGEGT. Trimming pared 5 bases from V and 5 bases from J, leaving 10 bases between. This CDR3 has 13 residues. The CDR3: CASSPDGYQPQHF. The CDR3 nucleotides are TGTGCCAGCAGTCCGGACGGGTATCAGCCCCAGCATTTT.

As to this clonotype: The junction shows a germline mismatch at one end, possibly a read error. The CDR3 protein is CDSGSGLSTYGYTF. In nucleotides, the CDR3 is TGTGATAGTGGTTCGGGACTCTCTACCTATGGCTACACCTTC. V gene TRBV12-5 combines with J gene TRBJ1-2; the D gene is possibly TRBD1 (5 bases). The length of the CDR3 is 14 residues. Germline V gives CDR1 LGHNT, CDR2 FRNRAP.

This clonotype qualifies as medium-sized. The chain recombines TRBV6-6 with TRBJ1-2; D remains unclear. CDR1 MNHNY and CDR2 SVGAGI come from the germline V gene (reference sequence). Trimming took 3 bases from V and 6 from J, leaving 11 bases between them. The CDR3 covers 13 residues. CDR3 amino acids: CASSYSPRHGYTF. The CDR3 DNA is TGTGCCAGCAGTTATTCCCCGCGTCATGGCTACACCTTC.

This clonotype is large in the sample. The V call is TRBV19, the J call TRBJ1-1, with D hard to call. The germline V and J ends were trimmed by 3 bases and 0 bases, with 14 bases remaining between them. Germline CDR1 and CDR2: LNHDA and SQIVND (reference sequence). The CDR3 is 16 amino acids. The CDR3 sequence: CASSIYLGSMNTEAFF. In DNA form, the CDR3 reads TGTGCCAGTAGTATTTACTTAGGGTCTATGAACACTGAAGCTTTCTTT.